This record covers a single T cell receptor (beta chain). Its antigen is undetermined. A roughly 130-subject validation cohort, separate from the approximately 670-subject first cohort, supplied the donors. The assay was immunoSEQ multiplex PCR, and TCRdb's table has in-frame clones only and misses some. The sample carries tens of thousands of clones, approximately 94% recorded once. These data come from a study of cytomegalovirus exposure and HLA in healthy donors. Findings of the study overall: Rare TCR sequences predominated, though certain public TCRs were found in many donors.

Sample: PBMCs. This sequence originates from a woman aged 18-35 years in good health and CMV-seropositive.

CDR3 nucleotide sequence: TGTGCCAGCAGAAGACAGGAGTCAACTAATGAAAAACTGTTTTTT. Protein sequence: CASRRQESTNEKLFF. The chain links TRBV7-2 to TRBJ1-4, with D possibly matching TRBD1 (6 bases). The V end was cut by 6 bases, the J end by 0 bases, with 11 bases between. This CDR3 is 15 amino acids long. Germline V CDR1 and CDR2: SGHTA, FQGNSA.